This T cell receptor beta chain came from a study of cytomegalovirus exposure and HLA in healthy donors. Across the whole study: Approximately 85 million unique TCRs from HLA-typed donors made up an early data release. Study findings and constraints: Previous analysis showed most TCR beta V segments were productive about 87% or about 30% of the time. Later analysis indicated greater clonal expansion among HLA-associated TCR beta chains than among equally common other chains.

Comment on this clone: Its antigen is unknown.

This CDR3 has 15 amino acids. The V gene's germline CDR1 is MNHNS and CDR2 SASEGT. Trimming pared 3 bases from V and 0 bases from J, leaving 9 bases between. Amplification used 60 Vbeta primers and 13 Jbeta primers. Generated by immunoSEQ multiplex PCR, the TCRdb table keeps only in-frame clones and is missing some. This table holds around 150,000 clones, around 77% found once. The material sequenced was PBMCs. The V gene is TRBV6-1, the J gene TRBJ1-3, with no clear D. The source of this sequence is a woman in her fifties or sixties in good health and CMV-seronegative. CDR3 bases: TGTGCCAGCAGTGACCAACACATCTCTGGAAACACCATATATTTT. As protein: CASSDQHISGNTIYF.